This record concerns one T cell receptor beta chain sequence. This specimen comes from a study of cytomegalovirus exposure and HLA in healthy donors. Primers: 60 Vbeta forward and 13 Jbeta reverse. Repertoires were generated with immunoSEQ multiplex PCR, while TCRdb's copy carries only in-frame clones and drops some. This table holds about 89,000 clones, around 85% found once. The receptor was isolated from a man aged 35-49 years in good health and CMV-seropositive. The sample taken for sequencing was PBMCs.

The DNA of the CDR3 is TGTGCCAGCAGTTCCCGATTCGGGGTGAATGAGCAGTTCTTC. As protein: CASSSRFGVNEQFF. This chain connects TRBV6-5 to TRBJ2-1, with a possible D match to TRBD2 (5 bases). The CDR3 runs 14 residues. Germline CDR1 reads MNHEY; CDR2 reads SVGAGI. V was clipped by 4 bases and J by 7 bases, with 14 bases between them.